In its sample, the clone carrying this T cell receptor (beta chain) was seen a few times. The target antigen is unknown. The authors made TCR cDNA by 5'RACE template switching, adding a universal primer site and UMIs. TCRdb passed the 5' RACE reads through MiXCR, listing each CDR3 protein once. In the table there are fewer than 650,000 distinct CDR3 sequences, 20% to 25% of which are singletons. This CDR3 region has 17 residues. V shed 1 base and J shed 4 bases, with 18 bases lying between them. The germline gives CDR1 SGHTA, CDR2 FQGNSA. These data originate in a study of T cells after yellow fever vaccination. As for the study in general: Each low-cell-number fraction was prepared by means of SMART-Seq v4 Ultra Low Input.

General study points: The secondary response showed a weaker magnitude and a faster peak, day 5 versus 15. From the bulk population, abundant clonotypes could contaminate and appear within FACS-sorted repertoires.

The chain carries TRBV7-2 and TRBJ2-3; possibly TRBD1 or TRBD2 for D (5 bases each). The TCR sequence derives from a man younger than 35 who received the YFV17D yellow fever vaccine. The sequencing used PBMCs, collected roughly 20 days after the first yellow fever vaccination. Here the CDR3 reads CASSLVFGIRGPDTQYF. DNA for the CDR3: TGTGCCAGCAGCTTAGTATTTGGAATTCGGGGCCCAGATACGCAGTATTTT.